This is a list of T cell receptor beta chains from one sample in a study of shared clonotypes between healthy human individuals. TCRdb keeps only in-frame clones here, not all; method: immunoSEQ multiplex PCR. Of about 2.4 million clones listed, more than 85% are singletons. Material: naive CD4+ T cells from PBMCs. These receptors were taken from a man younger than 35 in good health. Some clones in this sample may be carry-over from other donors' samples. Both conserved end residues are part of each CDR3. A D gene is named only where the DNA matches it firmly. The size entry is marked missing in some rows and otherwise reads once, few, many or a size class.

abundance: NA
v_gene: TRBV5-1
d_gene: TRBD2
j_gene: TRBJ2-7
CDR3aa: CASSYSGRISNEQYF
CDR3nt: TGCGCCAGCAGCTATAGCGGGAGGATTTCCAACGAGCAGTACTTC

abundance: NA
v_gene: TRBV7-8
d_gene: TRBD1
j_gene: TRBJ1-5
CDR3aa: CASSLRGRGQAGQPQHF
CDR3nt: TGTGCCAGCAGCTTAAGAGGCAGGGGGCAGGCGGGTCAGCCCCAGCATTTT

abundance: NA
v_gene: TRBV28
d_gene: NA
j_gene: TRBJ2-3
CDR3aa: CASLEGPDTQYF
CDR3nt: TGTGCCAGCCTAGAGGGACCAGATACGCAGTATTTT

abundance: NA
v_gene: TRBV15
d_gene: NA
j_gene: TRBJ1-5
CDR3aa: CATSVGFQPQHF
CDR3nt: TGTGCCACCAGCGTAGGGTTTCAGCCCCAGCATTTT

abundance: once
v_gene: TRBV27
d_gene: NA
j_gene: TRBJ1-1
CDR3aa: CATRPGQANTEAFF
CDR3nt: TGTGCCACCCGTCCGGGGCAGGCGAACACTGAAGCTTTCTTT

abundance: NA
v_gene: TRBV4-2
d_gene: TRBD2
j_gene: TRBJ2-4
CDR3aa: CASSQAGGVMAGGNIQYF
CDR3nt: TGTGCCAGCAGCCAGGCCGGAGGCGTAATGGCGGGGGGGAACATTCAGTACTTC

abundance: NA
v_gene: TRBV11-2
d_gene: NA
j_gene: TRBJ2-1
CDR3aa: CASSYPGLQGYEQFF
CDR3nt: TGTGCCAGCAGCTACCCTGGCCTACAGGGCTATGAGCAGTTCTTC

abundance: NA
v_gene: TRBV9
d_gene: TRBD1
j_gene: TRBJ2-7
CDR3aa: CASSAGPGTAPGEQYF
CDR3nt: TGTGCCAGCAGCGCGGGGCCCGGGACAGCCCCCGGCGAGCAGTACTTC

abundance: NA
v_gene: TRBV2
d_gene: NA
j_gene: TRBJ1-2
CDR3aa: CASTEVVGYTF
CDR3nt: TGTGCCAGCACCGAGGTGGTAGGCTACACCTTC

abundance: NA
v_gene: TRBV28
d_gene: TRBD1
j_gene: TRBJ2-7
CDR3aa: CASTSGTGAYEQYF
CDR3nt: TGTGCCAGCACCTCCGGGACAGGGGCCTACGAGCAGTACTTC

abundance: few
v_gene: TRBV14
d_gene: TRBD1
j_gene: TRBJ2-7
CDR3aa: CASSQDGPGNRGREQYF
CDR3nt: TGTGCCAGCAGCCAAGATGGGCCCGGGAACAGGGGAAGGGAGCAGTACTTC